The present T cell receptor (beta chain) was sequenced within a study of blood T cell repertoires in COVID-19. Study-level information: COVID-19 samples collected from the United States, Italy and Spain covered acute and convalescent phases.

This CDR3 comprises 16 residues. Germline V lookup: CDR1 SGHAT, CDR2 FQNNGV. With V trimmed by 3 bases and J by 0 bases, 7 bases remained unmatched. Data came from immunoSEQ multiplex PCR; TCRdb stores just in-frame clones and leaves some out. The sample lists over 150,000 clones; roughly 81% were seen once. The V call is TRBV11-2, the J call TRBJ2-7; 8 bases agree with TRBD2. The specimen sequenced was peripheral blood. The clonotype originates from a woman aged 60 to 75 with COVID-19, enrolled during active disease. Here the CDR3 DNA reads TGTGCCAGCAGCTTCTCGGGAGGGCAGCCCTCCTACGAGCAGTACTTC. As protein: CASSFSGGQPSYEQYF.